What follows are 14 T cell receptor beta chains derived from one specimen sequenced in a study of blood T cell repertoires in COVID-19 (dated by TCRdb to the early 2020s). Library creation used the immunoSEQ multiplex PCR assay. TCRdb obtained this table from immuneACCESS and retained in-frame rearrangements with V and J assigned. These tables miss some clones; where compared with another copy, unresolved V genes account for less than half of the shortfall, and the remainder is unexplained. The sample profile shows around 260,000 clones; just over 85% of them were found once. The ten largest clonotypes hold 2.5% to 3% of the sample. The sequenced sample consisted of peripheral blood. These receptors all come from a woman aged 25-40 years with active or convalescent COVID-19.

This CDR3 reads CASSPNEAITGGAGNTIYF. CDR3 in DNA: TGTGCCAGCTCACCCAACGAGGCGATAACAGGGGGCGCGGGAAACACCATATATTTT. This chain uses TRBV18 with TRBJ1-3; 9 nucleotides match TRBD1. V lost 3 bases, J lost 4 bases, and 16 bases stayed unmatched. This CDR3 contains 19 residues. Per the germline V gene, CDR1 is KGHSH and CDR2 is LQKENI.

This rearrangement joins TRBV19 to TRBJ1-5; 7 bases are shared with TRBD1. Germline trimming cut 6 bases from V and 5 bases from J; bases unmatched to any gene: 16. This CDR3 region has 17 residues. Germline CDR1 reads LNHDA; CDR2 reads SQIVND (reference sequence). The CDR3 region is CASSKTRGLSYHQPQHF. The CDR3, as DNA: TGTGCCAGTAGCAAGACAAGGGGGCTCTCGTATCATCAGCCCCAGCATTTT. The full variable domain, with the rest looked up from reference TRBV19 and TRBJ1-5, is DGGITQSPKYLFRKEGQNVTLSCEQNLNHDAMYWYRQDPGQGLRLIYYSQIVNDFQKGDIAEGYSVSREKKESFPLTVTSAQKNPTAFYLCASSKTRGLSYHQPQHFGDGTRLSIL.

The chain joins TRBV25-1 to TRBJ1-5; 9 nucleotides align to TRBD1. The CDR3 extends over 14 amino acids. CDR1 is MGHDK and CDR2 is SYGVNS in the germline V gene. V shed 5 bases and J 8 bases; nucleotides not matched to a gene: 7. Here the CDR3 reads CASSTGTGWEPQHF. CDR3 DNA: TGTGCCAGCAGTACTGGGACAGGGTGGGAGCCCCAGCATTTT.

The chain recombines TRBV7-9 with TRBJ1-4, with D perhaps matching TRBD1 (5 bases). Trimming removed 6 bases from V and 3 bases from J, with 17 bases in between. CDR3 length: 16 amino acids. Germline CDR1 SEHNR, CDR2 FQNEAQ (reference sequence). The CDR3 DNA is TGTGCCAGCAGTTTCGACCCGGGGGGGGCTAATGAAAAACTGTTTTTT. Protein: CASSFDPGGANEKLFF.

V and J are TRBV3-1 (or the pseudogene TRBV3-2) and TRBJ2-1, with D uncertain. The CDR3 totals 15 residues. The V end was cut by 5 bases, the J end by 4 bases, with 15 bases between. Germline CDR1 is LGHDT and CDR2 is YNNKEL (reference sequence). The CDR3 here is CASSKMRRSYNEQFF. The CDR3 nucleotides read TGTGCCAGCAGCAAAATGAGGAGATCTTACAATGAGCAGTTCTTC.

In its sample, this clone was seen once. The chain has TRBV27 and TRBJ2-2; D possibly corresponds to TRBD1 (6 bases). V was clipped by 3 bases and J by 3 bases, with 14 bases between them. CDR1 and CDR2 (germline): MNHEY, SMNVEV (reference sequence). CDR3 size: 16 residues. DNA of the CDR3: TGTGCCAGCAGTTTCGCCGACAGGTTCTACACCGGGGAGCTGTTTTTT. Protein: CASSFADRFYTGELFF.

This rearrangement joins TRBV7-9 to TRBJ2-2; no firm D call. Germline V gene data show CDR1 as SEHNR and CDR2 as FQNEAQ (reference sequence). The V and J ends lost 3 bases and 1 base respectively, with 9 bases between them. This CDR3 region has 15 residues. The CDR3 region has the DNA TGTGCCAGCAGCTTCCGGCGGATGAACACCGGGGAGCTGTTTTTT. It specifies CASSFRRMNTGELFF.

The V and J genes are TRBV10-2 and TRBJ1-2; TRBD1 aligns across 10 bases. This CDR3 region has 17 residues. V trimming: 3 bases; J trimming: 0 bases; junction bases outside the gene matches: 7. CDR1 is WSHSY, CDR2 SAAADI, per germline. The CDR3 protein is CASSDGTGVAPNYGYTF. CDR3 nucleotides: TGCGCCAGCAGTGACGGGACAGGGGTGGCCCCTAACTATGGCTACACCTTC.

The V and J genes are TRBV6-6 and TRBJ1-5; tentative D call: TRBD1 (5 bases). V lost 6 bases and J lost 5, with 8 bases in between. Germline CDR1 is MNHNY and CDR2 is SVGAGI (reference sequence). CDR3 length: 12 residues. CDR3 region: CASRSGDQPQHF. The CDR3 nucleotides read TGTGCCAGCAGGTCGGGGGATCAGCCCCAGCATTTT.

The chain links TRBV5-4 to TRBJ2-5; D is ambiguous. CDR1 SGHNT and CDR2 YYREEE come from the germline V gene (reference sequence). V lost 0 bases and J lost 1, with 10 bases in between. The CDR3 is made up of 15 amino acids. Written as DNA, the CDR3 is TGTGCCAGCAGCTTGGCCAGGCAGGTCCAAGAGACCCAGTACTTC. It specifies CASSLARQVQETQYF.

The chain carries TRBV6-5 and TRBJ1-1; D is possibly TRBD1 (6 bases). CDR1 and CDR2 from the germline V gene are MNHEY and SVGAGI. V lost 4 bases, J lost 5 bases, and 17 bases lay in between. This CDR3 has 15 amino acids. CDR3 region: CASSSDRGGQTEAFF. DNA for the CDR3: TGTGCCAGCAGTTCCGATCGGGGGGGGCAGACTGAAGCTTTCTTT.

The chain has TRBV7-8 and TRBJ1-1; no firm D call. This CDR3 has 11 residues. V was trimmed by 5 bases and J by 3 bases, leaving 4 bases between them. In germline, CDR1 is SGHVS, CDR2 FQNEAQ. The CDR3 spells CASSPDTEAFF. The CDR3, as DNA: TGTGCCAGCAGCCCTGACACTGAAGCTTTCTTT.

The chain links TRBV11-2 to TRBJ2-3; TRBD2 matches 14 bases. The junction had 9 bases not matched to a gene; V was cut back by 5 bases and J by 5 bases. Germline CDR1 and CDR2: SGHAT and FQNNGV. This CDR3 region has 17 residues. The CDR3 spells CASSETSGGAGKDTQYF. CDR3 nucleotides: TGTGCCAGCAGCGAGACTAGCGGGGGGGCGGGGAAAGATACGCAGTATTTT.

As for this clone: The CDR3 does not close with the conserved phenylalanine or tryptophan, likely indicating a read error. The DNA is left out, because the CDR3 cannot be placed on it with certainty; the CDR3 is given as TCRdb lists it. J is TRBJ1-2 and V is TRBV3-1 (or the pseudogene TRBV3-2); the table's D call, TRBD1, has no DNA check behind it. Germline lookup yields CDR1 LGHDT and CDR2 YNNKEL (reference sequence). The CDR3 spans 14 residues, counting both ends. CDR3 residues: CASSQDRGRTGLVI.